A selection of T cell receptor beta chains follows, all from one sample in a study of blood T cell repertoires in COVID-19. The repertoire was sequenced with immunoSEQ multiplex PCR; TCRdb's copy has only in-frame clones and lacks some. The sample records a few hundred thousand clones, about 89% being singletons. Sequenced: peripheral blood. All receptors come from a man between 35 and 55 years old who had recovered from COVID-19. CDR3s include the opening cysteine and the closing phenylalanine or tryptophan. Each record gives: V gene, D gene, J gene, clone size, CDR3 DNA, CDR3 protein. A D gene is named only where the DNA matches it firmly. The size field is filled for only some rows; it gives once, few, many or a size class.

>TRBV7-2|.|TRBJ2-5|.
TGTGCCAGCAGTCCCTTAGCCGCGGTCGGGACCCAGTACTTC
CASSPLAAVGTQYF
>TRBV24-1|.|TRBJ2-7|once
TGTGCCACCAGTGCCTGGCAGGGAACCTACGAGCAGTACTTC
CATSAWQGTYEQYF
>TRBV6-2/TRBV6-3|.|TRBJ2-3|.
TGTGCCAGCAGTTACGTTGCGGGATCCGATACGCAGTATTTT
CASSYVAGSDTQYF
>TRBV24-1|TRBD1|TRBJ1-1|.
TGTGCCACCAGTGATTCCCCGTGGCCAGGGGGCAAGTATGAAGCTTTCTTT
CATSDSPWPGGKYEAFF
>TRBV19|TRBD1|TRBJ2-7|once
TGTGCCAGTAGCCTGACAGGGGGCGCGTACGAGCAGTACTTC
CASSLTGGAYEQYF
>TRBV6-5|.|TRBJ2-7|.
TGTGCCAGCAGTCCAGGCCGAGTCTACGAGCAGTACTTC
CASSPGRVYEQYF
>TRBV12-3/TRBV12-4|.|TRBJ1-2|.
TGTGCCAGCATCGGGCCTACTGGAGGCGGCTACACCTTC
CASIGPTGGGYTF
>TRBV9|TRBD1|TRBJ1-1|.
TGTGCCAGCAGCGTAGAGACAGGGGGCGCGTGGACTGAAGCTTTCTTT
CASSVETGGAWTEAFF
>TRBV3-1/TRBV3-2|TRBD2|TRBJ2-2|.
TGTGCCAGTCAGCGGGGCGCGAACACCGGGGAGCTGTTTTTT
CASQRGANTGELFF
>TRBV6-2/TRBV6-3|.|TRBJ2-2|once
TGTGCCAGCAGTACTAGCTGGGAGCTGTTTTTT
CASSTSWELFF
>TRBV19|.|TRBJ2-5|.
TGTGCCAGTAGTAAACGACCAGGACAAGAGACCCAGTACTTC
CASSKRPGQETQYF
>TRBV6-5|TRBD2|TRBJ2-3|once
TGTGCCAGTTTAGCGGGAGGGCCGAATACGCAGTATTTT
CASLAGGPNTQYF
>TRBV5-5|TRBD1|TRBJ2-4|.
TGTGCCAGCAGCTCGGGACAGGCAAACATTCAGTACTTC
CASSSGQANIQYF
>TRBV27|.|TRBJ1-5|few
TGTGCCAGCAGTTTCAATAGGGGTGGCAATCAGCCCCAGCATTTT
CASSFNRGGNQPQHF
>TRBV14|TRBD1|TRBJ1-1|.
TGTGCCAGCAGCCATATCGTCGACAGGGGGGGGACTGAAGCTTTCTTT
CASSHIVDRGGTEAFF
>TRBV5-6|.|TRBJ1-6|few
TGTGCCAGCAGCCGAGGAGGAGGGAATTCACCCCTCCACTTT
CASSRGGGNSPLHF
>TRBV27|.|TRBJ1-3|.
TGTGCCAGCAGGCCCAGCGACCAGGGGAGCTCTGGAAACACCATATATTTT
CASRPSDQGSSGNTIYF
>TRBV30|TRBD2|TRBJ2-1|.
TGTGCCTGGAGGCTAGCGGGAGGGGATGAGCAGTTCTTC
CAWRLAGGDEQFF